These 20 T cell receptor beta chains were all obtained from the same sample, sequenced in a study of blood T cell repertoires in COVID-19. Data came from immunoSEQ multiplex PCR; TCRdb stores just in-frame clones and leaves some out. In the table there are about 55,000 clones, around 92% of which are singletons. The source material was peripheral blood. Receptor source: a man aged 45-60 years with active COVID-19.

The rearrangement joins TRBV28 to TRBJ2-5; 9 bases line up with TRBD2. CDR3 size: 15 residues. Trimming cost V 8 bases and J 5 bases; bases outside gene matches: 12. The germline gives CDR1 MDHEN, CDR2 SYDVKM. This CDR3 is CASERRRGGRETQYF. CDR3 nucleotides: TGTGCCAGCGAACGGAGGCGGGGGGGCCGGGAGACCCAGTACTTC.

A single count supports this clone. The V call is TRBV5-1, the J call TRBJ2-1; perhaps TRBD2 as D (6 bases). Deletions cut 2 bases from V and 3 bases from J, with 12 bases between. Germline CDR1 reads SGHRS; CDR2 reads YFSETQ. CDR3 length equals 15 residues. The CDR3 is CASSLLAESYNEQFF. CDR3 nucleotides: TGCGCCAGCAGCTTATTAGCGGAGAGCTACAATGAGCAGTTCTTC.

The chain uses TRBV10-1 and TRBJ2-7, with D perhaps TRBD1 (5 bases). The length of the CDR3 is 14 residues. Trimming stripped 7 bases from V and 3 bases from J, with 16 bases between. CDR1 and CDR2 from the germline V gene are WNHNN and SYGVQD (reference sequence). The CDR3 protein is CASIVPDSLYEQYF. CDR3 DNA: TGCGCCAGCATTGTACCAGACAGTCTCTACGAGCAGTACTTC.

This clone was observed a few times. V gene TRBV4-3 combines with J gene TRBJ1-4; D gene unclear. The V end was cut by 0 bases, the J end by 1 base, with 9 bases between. Germline lookup yields CDR1 LGHNA and CDR2 YSLEER. The CDR3 extends over 16 amino acids. The CDR3 protein is CASSQDYSQTNEKLFF. For the CDR3, the DNA is TGCGCCAGCAGCCAAGACTACAGCCAAACTAATGAAAAACTGTTTTTT.

This rearrangement joins TRBV2 to TRBJ2-1; 11 nucleotides line up with TRBD2. Germline CDR1 and CDR2: SNHLY and FYNNEI. This CDR3 comprises 15 residues. V shed 1 base, J shed 5 bases, and the junction held 1 base outside the gene matches. CDR3 protein: CASSEGTSGHNEQFF. The CDR3 coding sequence is TGTGCCAGCAGTGAAGGGACTAGCGGGCACAATGAGCAGTTCTTC.

The chain recombines TRBV7-8 with TRBJ2-3, with D possibly TRBD2 on 5 matching bases. The ends were cut back, 3 bases at V and 4 bases at J, with 11 bases in the middle. The CDR3 covers 14 residues. The V gene's germline CDR1 is SGHVS and CDR2 FQNEAQ. CDR3: CASSLGLAADTQYF. The CDR3 region has the DNA TGTGCCAGCAGCTTGGGCCTAGCCGCAGATACGCAGTATTTT.

This clone turned up a few times. This CDR3 is CASSRGLAGNYEQYF. In DNA, the CDR3 is TGTGCCAGCAGTAGGGGACTAGCGGGGAACTACGAGCAGTACTTC. The chain carries TRBV6-5 and TRBJ2-7; TRBD2 agrees at 13 bases. CDR1 and CDR2 from the germline V gene are MNHEY and SVGAGI. CDR3 length equals 15 residues. V dropped 5 bases and J dropped 3; count of bases not matched to a gene: 4.

This chain connects TRBV5-1 to TRBJ1-4; tentatively, D is TRBD1 (6 bases). V lost 5 bases, J lost 8 bases, and 19 bases lay in between. Germline V CDR1 and CDR2: SGHRS, YFSETQ. The CDR3 is 15 residues long. The CDR3 nucleotides are TGCGCCAGCAGACGAGGGGAGGGGGTCAGGGAAAAACTGTTTTTT. It encodes CASRRGEGVREKLFF.

V and J are TRBV2 and TRBJ1-1, with 8 bases that match TRBD1. J was trimmed by 2 bases and V by 8 bases; bases with no gene match: 1. The CDR3 extends over 12 amino acids. Germline V lookup: CDR1 SNHLY, CDR2 FYNNEI. The DNA for the CDR3 is TGTGCCAGCGGACAGGGAAACACTGAAGCTTTCTTT. Its protein is CASGQGNTEAFF.

The chain recombines TRBV6-2 or TRBV6-3 with TRBJ1-2, with 7 positions matching TRBD1. J was trimmed by 6 bases and V by 4 bases; bases with no gene match: 14. CDR1 and CDR2 from the germline V gene are MNHEY and SVGEGT. The CDR3 has 16 residues. Here the CDR3 reads CASSLPAGGVTNGYTF. In nucleotides, the CDR3 is TGTGCCAGCAGTTTACCCGCAGGGGGAGTAACTAATGGCTACACCTTC.

The chain has TRBV7-9 and TRBJ2-4, with TRBD1 matching over 9 bases. Germline CDR1 and CDR2: SEHNR and FQNEAQ (reference sequence). The CDR3 consists of 15 residues. Losses at the gene ends were 4 bases for V and 7 bases for J; bases not matched to a gene: 8. CDR3 in amino acids: CASSSLTGQGNIQYF. As DNA, the CDR3 is TGTGCCAGCAGCTCATTAACGGGACAGGGTAACATTCAGTACTTC.

CDR3 region: CASSLGLTGVGNTIYF. The DNA of the CDR3 is TGTGCCAGCAGCTTAGGCCTCACAGGGGTTGGAAACACCATATATTTT. V and J are TRBV7-6 and TRBJ1-3; 7 nucleotides agree with TRBD1. This CDR3 has 16 amino acids. V trimming: 1 base; J trimming: 3 bases; junction bases outside the gene matches: 6. Per the germline V gene, CDR1 is SGHVS and CDR2 is FNYEAQ.

V usage is TRBV5-1 and J usage is TRBJ1-4, with 10 bases that match TRBD1. Germline V gene lookup returns CDR1 SGHRS and CDR2 YFSETQ. V dropped 3 bases and J dropped 6; count of bases not matched to a gene: 2. This CDR3 comprises 14 residues. Written as DNA, the CDR3 is TGCGCCAGCAGCTCAGGACAGGGGGATGAAAAACTGTTTTTT. Translated: CASSSGQGDEKLFF. The full variable domain, with the rest looked up from reference TRBV5-1 and TRBJ1-4, is KAGVTQTPRYLIKTRGQQVTLSCSPISGHRSVSWYQQTPGQGLQFLFEYFSETQRNKGNFPGRFSGRQFSNSRSEMNVSTLELGDSALYLCASSSGQGDEKLFFGSGTQLSVL.

V and J are TRBV27 and TRBJ2-7; a possible D gene is TRBD2 (5 bases). The CDR3 runs to 14 residues. Germline V gene lookup returns CDR1 MNHEY and CDR2 SMNVEV (reference sequence). Trimming took 5 bases from V and 3 from J, leaving 14 bases between them. The CDR3 DNA reads as TGTGCCAGCAGTAGGGCCCCTGGGAGCTACGAGCAGTACTTC. Amino acid sequence: CASSRAPGSYEQYF.

In this sample, this clone turned up a few times. This chain joins TRBV12-3 or TRBV12-4 and TRBJ1-1, with D unclear. V dropped 6 bases and J dropped 0 bases, with 8 bases sitting between them. The CDR3 covers 13 residues. The CDR3 DNA follows: TGTGCCAGCAGGGTGACATTGAACACTGAAGCTTTCTTT. Residues: CASRVTLNTEAFF.

This chain connects TRBV4-2 to TRBJ2-5; 9 bases are shared with TRBD2. CDR1 and CDR2 (germline): LGHNA, YNFKEQ. There are 16 residues in the CDR3. V dropped 3 bases and J dropped 5; count of bases not matched to a gene: 10. The CDR3 region is CASSQPLASGRETQYF. The CDR3 nucleotides are TGTGCCAGCAGCCAGCCGCTAGCGAGCGGGAGGGAGACCCAGTACTTC.

CDR3 nucleotide sequence: TGTGCCTGGGGGTTCGGAGGTAATAATGAAAAACTGTTTTTT. Translation gives CAWGFGGNNEKLFF. The rearrangement links TRBV30 to TRBJ1-4, with D unclear. The germline gives CDR1 GTSNPN, CDR2 SVGIG (reference sequence). This CDR3 contains 14 residues. V lost 5 bases, J lost 4 bases, and 14 bases lay in between.

This chain links TRBV11-2 with TRBJ2-7, with 8 bases aligning to TRBD1. V lost 5 bases to trimming and J lost 7 bases; unmatched junction nucleotides: 10. The CDR3 runs 14 residues. Germline V gene lookup returns CDR1 SGHAT and CDR2 FQNNGV. The CDR3, as DNA: TGTGCCAGCAGCCGTGGACAGGGTGTGCTTGAGCAGTACTTC. Protein: CASSRGQGVLEQYF.

The V and J genes are TRBV6-1 and TRBJ2-1; TRBD2 matches at 8 bases. V was pared by 2 bases and J by 4 bases, with 7 bases of the junction left unmatched. Germline V gene data show CDR1 as MNHNS and CDR2 as SASEGT. This CDR3 comprises 16 residues. The CDR3 region is CASSEPAGAAYNEQFF. The CDR3 nucleotides read TGTGCCAGCAGTGAACCAGCGGGAGCGGCATACAATGAGCAGTTCTTC.

This rearrangement joins TRBV7-8 to TRBJ2-1, with a weak D call TRBD2 (6 bases). This CDR3 contains 21 residues. Per germline, CDR1 SGHVS and CDR2 FQNEAQ. V gave up 2 bases and J gave up 4 bases, with 30 bases separating them. CDR3 loop: CASSLRAGIFHTTSSYNEQFF. Written as DNA, the CDR3 is TGTGCCAGCAGCTTACGGGCGGGAATCTTCCACACCACCAGTAGTTACAATGAGCAGTTCTTC.